One sample yielded the 30 T cell receptor beta chains listed below, sequenced in a study of early T cells in non-severe SARS-CoV-2 infection. TCRdb redid the calling of the 5' RACE reads with MiXCR, one entry per CDR3 protein. The sample yields thousands of distinct CDR3 sequences, roughly 5% seen once. The sequencing input was whole blood. Source of these receptors: an adult who was a healthcare worker with PCR-confirmed SARS-CoV-2 infection or an uninfected control (not recorded which).

Ten or more counts support this clonotype. V gene TRBV20-1 combines with J gene TRBJ2-3; TRBD2 matches 11 bases. Trimming cost V 6 bases and J 1 base; bases outside gene matches: 12. The CDR3 totals 17 residues. Germline values: CDR1 DFQATT, CDR2 SNEGSKA (reference sequence). The CDR3 protein is CSATLAGVPGGTDTQYF. The CDR3 nucleotides read TGCAGTGCCACACTAGCGGGAGTGCCTGGTGGCACAGATACGCAGTATTTT.

By sample share, this clonotype is medium-sized (0.01 to 0.1%). This rearrangement joins TRBV7-6 to TRBJ1-2, with 7 bases aligning to TRBD1. V lost 5 bases, J lost 3 bases, and 9 bases stayed unmatched. The CDR3 covers 15 residues. CDR1 SGHVS and CDR2 FNYEAQ come from the germline V gene. DNA of the CDR3: TGTGCCAGCAGCGCCAAACCGGGACAGTACTATGGCTACACCTTC. It is translated as CASSAKPGQYYGYTF.

This clonotype ranks as medium-sized. The chain combines TRBV7-3 with TRBJ1-6; maybe TRBD1 (5 bases). V dropped 4 bases and J dropped 7 bases, with 14 bases sitting between them. Germline values: CDR1 SGHTA, CDR2 FQGTGA. The CDR3 has 15 residues. CDR3 loop: CASSSTGTDNSPLHF. The CDR3 region has the DNA TGTGCCAGCAGCTCCACCGGGACGGACAATTCACCCCTCCACTTT. The variable domain in full, with the rest retrieved from reference TRBV7-3 and TRBJ1-6, is GAGVSQTPSNKVTEKGKYVELRCDPISGHTALYWYRQSLGQGPEFLIYFQGTGAADDSGLPNDRFFAVRPEGSVSTLKIQRTERGDSAVYLCASSSTGTDNSPLHFGNGTRLTVT.

By share, this clonotype ranks as medium-sized. This chain joins TRBV9 and TRBJ2-1; 7 bases are a match to TRBD2. With 3 bases clipped from V and 7 bases from J, the junction kept 7 bases outside the gene matches. The germline CDR1 and CDR2 sequences are SGDLS and YYNGEE. This CDR3 has 14 residues. The DNA for the CDR3 is TGTGCCAGCAGCGAACCGGGACTAACAAATGAGCAGTTCTTC. It yields the protein CASSEPGLTNEQFF.

In its sample, this clonotype ranks as medium-sized. This chain connects TRBV7-2 to TRBJ2-1; D may be TRBD2 (5 bases). Trimming pared 5 bases from V and 0 bases from J, leaving 14 bases between. There are 16 residues in the CDR3. Germline loops: CDR1 SGHTA, CDR2 FQGNSA. The CDR3 DNA is TGTGCCAGCAGCCGGGAAAGCGCCAGCTCCTACAATGAGCAGTTCTTC. Translation gives CASSRESASSYNEQFF.

There are many counts of this clonotype. The chain couples TRBV29-1 to TRBJ1-2, with 9 bases matching TRBD1. Trimming cost V 6 bases and J 0 bases; bases outside gene matches: 2. The length of the CDR3 is 13 residues. Germline CDR1 is SQVTM and CDR2 is ANQGSEA. The CDR3 protein is CSVGQGTNYGYTF. DNA of the CDR3: TGCAGCGTCGGACAGGGGACTAACTATGGCTACACCTTC. Full variable domain (rest looked up from reference TRBV29-1 and TRBJ1-2): SAVISQKPSRDICQRGTSLTIQCQVDSQVTMMFWYRQQPGQSLTLIATANQGSEATYESGFVIDKFPISRPNLTFSTLTVSNMSPEDSSIYLCSVGQGTNYGYTFGSGTRLTVV.

This clonotype is deemed medium-sized (0.01 to 0.1%). The chain links TRBV11-3 to TRBJ2-1, with a weak D call TRBD1 (6 bases). Trimming took off 7 bases at V and 0 bases at J, with 16 bases between the two ends. Germline-derived CDR1 and CDR2 are SGHNT and YENEEA. This CDR3 region has 16 residues. CDR3: CASMPLRGSSYNEQFF. CDR3 bases: TGTGCCAGCATGCCTCTGAGGGGGAGCTCCTACAATGAGCAGTTCTTC.

By share of the sample, this clonotype is medium-sized. In DNA form, the CDR3 reads TGCGCCAGCAGCTTGTATTCCGGACCTTACAATGAGCAGTTCTTC. Translated, it gives CASSLYSGPYNEQFF. V and J are TRBV5-1 and TRBJ2-1; no firm D call. Germline assignment: CDR1 SGHRS and CDR2 YFSETQ. The CDR3 contains 15 residues. Trimming took 1 base from V and 4 from J, leaving 12 bases between them.

This clonotype was counted at least ten times. J is TRBJ2-7 and V is TRBV5-4; D may correspond to TRBD1 or TRBD2 (5 bases each). Germline V gene sequence: CDR1 SGHNT, CDR2 YYREEE (reference sequence). Trimming stripped 4 bases from V and 4 bases from J, with 18 bases between. The CDR3 covers 15 residues. CDR3 sequence reads: CASSTPRDQPYEQYF. CDR3 nucleotides: TGTGCCAGCAGCACGCCCCGGGACCAACCATACGAGCAGTACTTC.

This clonotype was recorded many times. V usage is TRBV18 and J usage is TRBJ2-1; TRBD2 matches at 11 bases. The V segment lost 3 bases and the J segment 2 bases; nucleotides outside the gene matches: 6. The CDR3 length is 17 residues. In germline, CDR1 is KGHSH, CDR2 LQKENI. The CDR3 reads CASSPLGLAVAYNEQFF. The CDR3, as DNA: TGTGCCAGCTCACCCCTGGGACTAGCGGTCGCCTACAATGAGCAGTTCTTC.

This clonotype is labeled as medium-sized. This sequence joins TRBV5-1 and TRBJ2-2; D is unclear. CDR1 and CDR2 from the germline V gene are SGHRS and YFSETQ. Trimming removed 0 bases at V and 6 bases at J, with 12 bases between. The CDR3 totals 15 residues. DNA for the CDR3: TGCGCCAGCAGCTTGGTTCTAGGGCTCGCCGGGGAGCTGTTTTTT. Residues: CASSLVLGLAGELFF.

This clonotype has a count of ten or more. The chain combines TRBV9 with TRBJ2-3; tentative D call: TRBD2 (5 bases). Germline CDR1 and CDR2: SGDLS and YYNGEE. V was cut by 5 bases and J by 6 bases, with 13 bases left in between. This CDR3 comprises 13 residues. CDR3 in DNA: TGTGCCAGCAGTACTAGGTGGCGGGATACGCAGTATTTT. This translates into CASSTRWRDTQYF.

This clonotype was seen repeatedly, ten times or more. CDR3 in amino acids: CASSMRGDTEAFF. DNA of the CDR3: TGTGCCAGCTCAATGAGGGGTGACACTGAAGCTTTCTTT. The rearrangement uses TRBV18 and TRBJ1-1; a weak D match, TRBD1 (5 bases). The germline V and J ends were trimmed by 5 bases and 3 bases, with 10 bases remaining between them. CDR3 length: 13 amino acids. The germline V gene encodes CDR1 KGHSH and CDR2 LQKENI.

This clonotype ranks as medium-sized (0.01 to 0.1%). V and J are TRBV20-1 and TRBJ2-7, with D perhaps TRBD1 (6 bases). V lost 8 bases and J lost 4, with 30 bases in between. The CDR3 sequence is 17 residues long. The germline V gene encodes CDR1 DFQATT and CDR2 SNEGSKA (reference sequence). The DNA of the CDR3 is TGCAGTAACACTCGACCGGACAGCGAAAATGTGCGGTACGAGCAGTACTTC. This codes for CSNTRPDSENVRYEQYF.

This clonotype was counted many times. This rearrangement joins TRBV12-5 to TRBJ2-7; possible D gene TRBD1, 7 bases. Germline V CDR1 and CDR2: LGHNT, FRNRAP. V lost 1 base, J lost 5 bases, and 18 bases lay in between. The CDR3 loop spans 16 amino acids. Written as DNA, the CDR3 is TGTGCTAGTGGTTTGGGCGGAGGGGGCGATGGACACGAGCAGTACTTC. It is translated as CASGLGGGGDGHEQYF.

This clonotype has ten or more counts. The chain is built from TRBV30 and TRBJ1-2; D unresolved. The length of the CDR3 is 13 residues. V lost 1 base and J 0 bases, leaving 6 bases between the germline ends. Germline V CDR1 and CDR2: GTSNPN, SVGIG (reference sequence). The CDR3 DNA follows: TGTGCCTGGAGTGGGCAGACTAACTATGGCTACACCTTC. It encodes CAWSGQTNYGYTF.

This clonotype is labeled as medium-sized. The V call is TRBV5-1, the J call TRBJ1-1; TRBD1 is a possible D gene (6 bases). Germline loops: CDR1 SGHRS, CDR2 YFSETQ. This CDR3 region has 15 residues. V was shortened by 6 bases and J by 1 base, with 16 bases between the two germline ends. The CDR3 loop reads CASTLDGQQNTEAFF. The CDR3 region has the DNA TGCGCCAGCACCCTAGACGGACAGCAGAACACTGAAGCTTTCTTT.

This clonotype occurred many times. The V call is TRBV7-2, the J call TRBJ2-3; D remains unclear. The CDR3 consists of 14 residues. Trimming took off 5 bases at V and 3 bases at J, with 12 bases between the two ends. Germline loops: CDR1 SGHTA, CDR2 FQGNSA. The CDR3: CASSPDVGTDTQYF. As DNA, the CDR3 is TGTGCCAGCAGCCCAGACGTGGGGACAGATACGCAGTATTTT.

This clonotype ranks as medium-sized. The chain is built from TRBV12-2 and TRBJ1-4; no check of the table's D call, TRBD1, against the DNA was made. TRBV12-2 is listed as a pseudogene. The CDR3 extends over 18 amino acids. The DNA of the CDR3 is TGTGCAAGTCGCCTAGATACGGGACAGGCACCAACTAATGAAAAACTGTTTTTT. Its translation: CASRLDTGQAPTNEKLFF.

This clonotype is labeled as medium-sized. The rearrangement uses TRBV4-3 and TRBJ1-2; D remains unclear. CDR3 length: 13 residues. In germline, CDR1 is LGHNA, CDR2 YSLEER. V was clipped by 0 bases and J by 6 bases, with 8 bases between them. This CDR3 reads CASSQDLGDGYTF. In DNA, the CDR3 is TGCGCCAGCAGCCAAGATTTAGGAGATGGCTACACCTTC.

By frequency in the sample, this clonotype is medium-sized. The chain recombines TRBV5-6 with TRBJ2-1; 9 bases are shared with TRBD2. CDR3 length equals 17 residues. Germline CDR1 and CDR2: SGHDT and YYEEEE. V was clipped by 1 base and J by 8 bases; unmatched bases: 13. The CDR3: CASSLTLAGYQSDEQFF. The CDR3 region has the DNA TGTGCCAGCAGCTTGACGCTAGCGGGGTATCAGAGCGATGAGCAGTTCTTC.

Sample share makes this clonotype medium-sized. This sequence joins TRBV6-2 or TRBV6-3 and TRBJ2-4; D possibly uses TRBD1 or TRBD2 (6 bases each). Germline V gene sequence: CDR1 MNHEY, CDR2 SVGEGT. V lost 2 bases and J lost 7, with 9 bases in between. The CDR3 contains 13 residues. This CDR3 is CASSYGGLNIQYF. CDR3 coding DNA: TGTGCCAGCAGTTACGGGGGGCTTAACATTCAGTACTTC.

This clonotype showed up many times. The CDR3 nucleotides are TGTGCCAGCAGCCTGGGACAGGCCGGAAACACCATATATTTT. As protein: CASSLGQAGNTIYF. The chain joins TRBV7-9 to TRBJ1-3; 8 positions match TRBD1. The CDR3 is 14 amino acids. The ends lost 5 bases at V and 4 bases at J; junction bases unmatched: 4. Germline V gives CDR1 SEHNR, CDR2 FQNEAQ (reference sequence).

The table lists this clonotype with many counts. This chain links TRBV6-5 with TRBJ1-6; D is unresolved. This CDR3 contains 17 residues. The V gene's germline CDR1 is MNHEY and CDR2 SVGAGI. Trimming left V 0 bases short and J 0 bases short, with 9 bases between. The CDR3 DNA reads as TGTGCCAGCAGTTACTCGTTTGGGAGCTCCTATAATTCACCCCTCCACTTT. Its protein is CASSYSFGSSYNSPLHF.

In its sample, this clonotype ranks as medium-sized. A read error may produce the germline difference seen at one junction end. The gene calls are TRBV7-9 and TRBJ2-5; tentative D call: TRBD1 (6 bases). Germline V lookup: CDR1 SEHNR, CDR2 FQNEAQ (reference sequence). The CDR3 runs to 15 residues. The CDR3 is CPSSYPTGTEETQYF. In DNA form, the CDR3 reads TGTCCCAGCAGCTACCCTACAGGGACGGAAGAGACCCAGTACTTC.

This clonotype showed up many times. The chain recombines TRBV20-1 with TRBJ2-3, with 8 bases that match TRBD2. Germline CDR1 is DFQATT and CDR2 is SNEGSKA (reference sequence). The V segment lost 7 bases and the J segment 3 bases; nucleotides outside the gene matches: 3. The CDR3 loop spans 12 amino acids. The CDR3: CSVAGTTDTQYF. For the CDR3, the DNA is TGCAGTGTAGCGGGAACTACAGATACGCAGTATTTT.

By share, this clonotype counts as medium-sized. The V gene is TRBV5-1, the J gene TRBJ2-5; 8 nucleotides agree with TRBD2. The length of the CDR3 is 13 residues. Germline V gives CDR1 SGHRS, CDR2 YFSETQ. V lost 2 bases, J lost 4 bases, and 1 base stayed unmatched. The CDR3 region is CASSFGGVETQYF. The CDR3 DNA is TGCGCCAGCAGCTTCGGGGGGGTAGAGACCCAGTACTTC. The whole variable domain, remainder taken from reference TRBV5-1 and TRBJ2-5, is KAGVTQTPRYLIKTRGQQVTLSCSPISGHRSVSWYQQTPGQGLQFLFEYFSETQRNKGNFPGRFSGRQFSNSRSEMNVSTLELGDSALYLCASSFGGVETQYFGPGTRLLVL.

The chain couples TRBV9 to TRBJ2-1, with 7 bases identical to TRBD2. This CDR3 spans 14 amino acids. V shed 4 bases, J shed 6 bases, and the junction held 7 bases outside the gene matches. Germline CDR1 is SGDLS and CDR2 is YYNGEE. CDR3 residues: CASSPLAGPNEQFF. CDR3 bases: TGTGCCAGCAGCCCCTTAGCGGGTCCCAATGAGCAGTTCTTC.

At least ten counts were recorded for this clonotype. The rearrangement joins TRBV25-1 to TRBJ1-2; a possible D gene is TRBD1 (5 bases). There are 17 residues in the CDR3. The V end lost 4 bases, the J end lost 2 bases, and 20 bases lay between the germline ends. Germline CDR1 is MGHDK and CDR2 is SYGVNS. This chain's CDR3 is CASSANQGFLFNYGYTF. CDR3 nucleotide sequence: TGTGCCAGCAGTGCTAACCAGGGATTCCTCTTCAACTATGGCTACACCTTC.

This clonotype appeared many times. The chain combines TRBV19 with TRBJ1-2, with 11 nucleotides matching TRBD1. Germline V CDR1 and CDR2: LNHDA, SQIVND (reference sequence). The CDR3 has 16 amino acids. With V trimmed by 5 bases and J by 8 bases, 13 bases remained unmatched. In DNA form, the CDR3 reads TGTGCCAGTAGTGCACACCGGGACAGGGGGTTAGGAGGCTACACCTTC. Protein product: CASSAHRDRGLGGYTF.